Sequencing of this T cell receptor beta chain was carried out in a study of blood T cell repertoires in COVID-19. Study-level background: The origin of the acute and convalescent COVID-19 samples was the United States, Italy and Spain.

Only in-frame clones appear in the TCRdb table, and some are missing; sequencing was by immunoSEQ multiplex PCR. The sample contains about 280,000 clones, around 85% of which appear only once. Clinical history reported by participants formed the basis on which cohorts were assigned. V was pared by 3 bases and J by 2 bases, with 6 bases of the junction left unmatched. Looked up from germline, CDR1 is SGDLS and CDR2 is YYNGEE. The CDR3 runs to 15 residues. Sequences were obtained from PBMCs or T cells enriched from blood (not recorded which). The clonotype comes from a woman aged 45-65 years who had recovered from COVID-19. V and J are TRBV9 and TRBJ2-3; 7 bases are shared with TRBD1. CDR3 in amino acids: CASSDLTGLTDTQYF. In DNA form, the CDR3 reads TGTGCCAGCAGCGACCTGACAGGGCTCACAGATACGCAGTATTTT.